In its sample, the clone carrying this T cell receptor beta chain was seen many times. This CDR3 region has 12 residues. Germline trimming cut 6 bases from V and 4 bases from J; bases unmatched to any gene: 5. The germline CDR1 and CDR2 sequences are DFQATT and SNEGSKA (reference sequence). What was amplified from RNA transcripts were TCR beta CDR3 regions. RT-PCR in the first round (using the HTBI primer set) targeted the TCR CDR3. Via MiXCR, TCRdb re-called the multiplex PCR reads, giving one row per CDR3 protein. The data contain 550,000 to 700,000 distinct CDR3 sequences, approximately 44% of them singletons. The data were taken from a study of T cells in Graves' hyperthyroidism and ophthalmopathy.

The sequence was collected from an adult woman with Graves' disease, either hyperthyroidism or ophthalmopathy (not recorded which). The chain couples TRBV20-1 to TRBJ1-2; 7 nucleotides agree with TRBD1. Sequencing was performed on peripheral blood or thyroid tissue (not recorded which). CDR3 sequence reads: CSAPGQSYGYTF. In nucleotides, the CDR3 is TGCAGTGCACCGGGACAGAGCTATGGCTACACCTTC.